This record covers a single TCR beta chain. The data were obtained in a study of blood T cell repertoires in COVID-19. Clones were sequenced by immunoSEQ multiplex PCR, and TCRdb holds only the in-frame ones, with some missing. The sample comprises fewer than 200,000 clones, 81% of which are singletons, and about 6% rests with the top ten. Germline CDR1 and CDR2: SGHTA and FQGNSA. V was clipped by 1 base and J by 3 bases; unmatched bases: 5. CDR3 length equals 16 residues. The chain employs TRBV7-2 and TRBJ2-3; 9 nucleotides align to TRBD1. Sequencing was done on a sample of PBMCs or T cells enriched from blood (not recorded which). The receptor was derived from a woman aged 40-49 years with acute COVID-19. CDR3 residues: CASSLGGTGRTDTQYF. Here the CDR3 DNA reads TGTGCCAGCAGCTTAGGAGGGACAGGGAGGACAGATACGCAGTATTTT.